This entry concerns a single T cell receptor beta chain. In the authors' workflow: Amplification with reference gene primers provided the estimates of nucleated cell counts. Generated by immunoSEQ multiplex PCR, the TCRdb table keeps only in-frame clones and is missing some. Clonal size and the V and J genes are those of that table, whereas D and trimming came from the DNA. The table includes around 100,000 clones, about 81% detected once. The data derive from a study of blood T cell repertoires in COVID-19. On the study more broadly: Sites in the United States, Italy and Spain provided acute and convalescent COVID-19 samples. In each case, the material was cDNA or gDNA derived from T cells, B-cell-depleted T cells, or PBMCs.

The V gene's germline CDR1 is SGHDT and CDR2 YYEEEE. The J segment lost 2 bases and the V segment lost 7 bases, leaving 8 bases of the junction unmatched. The CDR3 contains 15 residues. The V and J genes are TRBV5-6 and TRBJ2-3, with 9 bases aligning to TRBD2. This clonotype was sampled from a man in his sixties or seventies with acute or convalescent COVID-19. The sample consisted of peripheral blood. The CDR3 reads CASAPGLAITDTQYF. The CDR3 DNA sequence: TGTGCCAGCGCCCCGGGACTAGCTATCACAGATACGCAGTATTTT.